A single sample is the source of the 4 T cell receptor beta chains below, sequenced in a study of PD-L1 blockade in urothelial cancer. The data were produced by immunoSEQ multiplex PCR, yet TCRdb's version contains in-frame clones alone and is incomplete. The sample comprises over 1,500 clones, more than 25% of which are singletons, and approximately 10% rests with the top ten. Sequenced material: tumor tissue, taken before atezolizumab (anti-PD-L1) treatment. The receptors come from a woman aged 55-70 years with urothelial cancer.

This clone has just one count. J is TRBJ2-7 and V is TRBV19; the D gene is possibly TRBD1 (6 bases). The germline V and J ends were trimmed by 4 bases and 2 bases, with 9 bases remaining between them. CDR1 is LNHDA and CDR2 is SQIVND in the germline V gene (reference sequence). This CDR3 is built from 13 residues. CDR3 sequence reads: CASSTAGAYEQYF. The DNA of the CDR3 is TGTGCCAGTAGTACGGCAGGGGCCTACGAGCAGTACTTC.

This clone was counted only a few times. V gene TRBV11-3 combines with J gene TRBJ2-7, with a tentative D call TRBD2 (5 bases). The CDR3 runs to 14 residues. The germline CDR1 and CDR2 sequences are SGHNT and YENEEA. Trimming shortened V by 7 bases and J by 1 base, and 14 bases separated the two germline ends. CDR3 loop: CASKRVTGSYEQYF. The CDR3 coding sequence is TGTGCCAGCAAAAGAGTTACGGGGTCCTACGAGCAGTACTTC.

The genes are TRBV19 and TRBJ2-1, with TRBD2 matching over 8 bases. The V gene's germline CDR1 is LNHDA and CDR2 SQIVND (reference sequence). Unmatched junction bases numbered 11, after V lost 0 bases and J lost 7 bases. The CDR3 is 17 amino acids. This CDR3 reads CASSIDRVAGLGNEQFF. The DNA for the CDR3 is TGTGCCAGTAGTATAGATCGGGTAGCGGGATTAGGGAATGAGCAGTTCTTC.

This clone was recorded a few times. This chain joins TRBV6-8 and TRBJ2-2, with D unresolved. Trimming took 7 bases from V and 1 from J, leaving 4 bases between them. Germline lookup yields CDR1 MNHGY and CDR2 SAAAGT. The CDR3 has 12 residues. The DNA for the CDR3 is TGTGCCAGCACGGGGAACACCGGGGAGCTGTTTTTT. Protein product: CASTGNTGELFF.